The next 28 T cell receptor beta chains were all read from a single sample in a study of cytomegalovirus exposure and HLA in healthy donors. PCR was performed using 60 Vbeta and 13 Jbeta primers. The method was immunoSEQ multiplex PCR; TCRdb's version includes in-frame clones alone and lacks a portion of them. The repertoire has roughly 150,000 clones, about 82% of them found once; the top ten carry about 4.4%. The sequenced sample was PBMCs. These receptors all stem from a man aged 25 to 40 in good health.

The V call is TRBV5-6, the J call TRBJ1-1; maybe TRBD1 (5 bases). The CDR3 is made up of 13 amino acids. Germline V gene lookup returns CDR1 SGHDT and CDR2 YYEEEE. V lost 4 bases and J 3 bases, leaving 10 bases between the germline ends. In DNA form, the CDR3 reads TGTGCCAGCAGCATTAGACAGCACACTGAAGCTTTCTTT. Translation gives CASSIRQHTEAFF.

The chain is built from TRBV9 and TRBJ2-7; TRBD2 matches at 9 bases. Germline CDR1 is SGDLS and CDR2 is YYNGEE. This CDR3 contains 14 residues. After removal of 4 bases from V and 0 bases from J, the junction contained 2 bases not matched to a gene. The CDR3, as DNA: TGTGCCAGCAGCTCTAGCGGGGTCTCCTACGAGCAGTACTTC. Translation gives CASSSSGVSYEQYF.

The V call is TRBV19, the J call TRBJ2-1; a weak D match, TRBD2 (5 bases). V lost 10 bases to trimming and J lost 6 bases, with 13 bases between them. The CDR3 sequence is 12 residues long. In germline, CDR1 is LNHDA, CDR2 SQIVND (reference sequence). The CDR3 is CAIGRTPNEQFF. The CDR3 bases are TGTGCCATAGGCAGGACTCCCAATGAGCAGTTCTTC.

The gene calls are TRBV27 and TRBJ2-5; the match to TRBD1 covers 10 bases. Matching the DNA end better, TRBJ2-7 makes the J call doubtful. The CDR3 consists of 14 residues. Germline CDR1 MNHEY, CDR2 SMNVEV (reference sequence). This CDR3 reads CASALRDRGYEQYF. DNA of the CDR3: TGTGCCAGTGCCCTCCGGGACAGGGGCTACGAGCAGTACTTC.

This clone was observed a single time. CDR3 residues: CASSLRSSGSMYEQYF. The CDR3 DNA reads TGTGCCAGCAGCTTGAGAAGTAGCGGGAGTATGTACGAGCAGTACTTC. The V and J genes are TRBV13 and TRBJ2-7; 9 bases agree with TRBD2. The CDR3 totals 16 residues. The J segment lost 4 bases and the V segment lost 3 bases, leaving 10 bases of the junction unmatched. Germline V gene data show CDR1 as PRHDT and CDR2 as FYEKMQ (reference sequence).

A remark on this clone: Relative to the germline gene, one junction end is altered; a read error may explain this. CDR3: CSSSTQGMVNTEAFF. DNA for the CDR3: TGTTCCAGCAGCACACAGGGGATGGTGAACACTGAAGCTTTCTTT. The chain couples TRBV7-9 to TRBJ1-1; 7 bases agree with TRBD1. CDR3 size: 15 residues. The germline V gene encodes CDR1 SEHNR and CDR2 FQNEAQ (reference sequence). The variable domain in full, completed from reference TRBV7-9 and TRBJ1-1, reads DTGVSQNPRHKITKRGQNVTFRCDPISEHNRLYWYRQTLGQGPEFLTYFQNEAQLEKSRLLSDRFSAERPKGSFSTLEIQRTEQGDSAMYLCSSSTQGMVNTEAFFGQGTRLTVV.

The chain has TRBV6-5 and TRBJ1-6; D is unresolved. The CDR3 totals 14 residues. Trimming left V 1 base short and J 3 bases short, with 4 bases between. CDR1 is MNHEY, CDR2 SVGAGI, per germline. The CDR3, as DNA: TGTGCCAGCAGTTACTTTCTCTATAATTCACCCCTCCACTTT. Translating gives CASSYFLYNSPLHF.

The chain is built from TRBV19 and TRBJ2-1, with TRBD1 matching over 7 bases. CDR3 length: 12 residues. CDR1 is LNHDA, CDR2 SQIVND, per germline (reference sequence). J gave up 15 bases and V 0 bases, and 5 bases lay outside the gene matches. The CDR3, as DNA: TGTGCCAGTAGTATAGATCAAGGGGGCCCGTTCTTC. This translates into CASSIDQGGPFF.

The chain is built from TRBV18 and TRBJ2-1, with D possibly matching TRBD2 (6 bases). The germline CDR1 and CDR2 sequences are KGHSH and LQKENI. V shed 0 bases and J shed 8 bases, with 17 bases lying between them. The CDR3 extends over 16 amino acids. CDR3 region: CASSPPTPRWGDEQFF. CDR3 nucleotides: TGTGCCAGCTCACCACCTACCCCACGCTGGGGGGATGAGCAGTTCTTC.

The chain combines TRBV5-1 with TRBJ2-3; 8 nucleotides align to TRBD2. Germline-derived CDR1 and CDR2 are SGHRS and YFSETQ. With 3 bases clipped from V and 7 bases from J, the junction kept 19 bases outside the gene matches. The CDR3 has 18 amino acids. The CDR3 sequence is CASSSHPRGAGDGNTQYF. The CDR3 DNA follows: TGCGCCAGCAGCTCCCATCCGCGGGGAGCGGGAGACGGGAATACGCAGTATTTT. The variable domain in full, with the rest retrieved from reference TRBV5-1 and TRBJ2-3, is KAGVTQTPRYLIKTRGQQVTLSCSPISGHRSVSWYQQTPGQGLQFLFEYFSETQRNKGNFPGRFSGRQFSNSRSEMNVSTLELGDSALYLCASSSHPRGAGDGNTQYFGPGTRLTVL.

This clone was seen more than once but under ten times. The J gene is TRBJ1-1, the V gene TRBV15; possibly TRBD1 for D (5 bases). The CDR3 is 14 residues long. V dropped 5 bases and J dropped 4 bases, with 14 bases sitting between them. Germline values: CDR1 LNHNV, CDR2 YYDKDF (reference sequence). Here the CDR3 reads CATSFGVGGTEAFF. In DNA, the CDR3 is TGTGCCACCAGCTTTGGGGTGGGGGGCACTGAAGCTTTCTTT.

The chain's CDR3 is CASSQGWDRGHGELFF. The CDR3 DNA sequence: TGTGCCAGCAGTCAAGGGTGGGACAGGGGCCACGGGGAGCTGTTTTTT. The V gene is TRBV5-5, the J gene TRBJ2-2; TRBD1 matches at 10 bases. V gave up 5 bases and J gave up 7 bases; unmatched junction bases: 11. CDR1 is SGHKS and CDR2 is YYEKEE in the germline V gene (reference sequence). The length of the CDR3 is 16 residues.

CDR3 in amino acids: CASSGPTVAKNIQYF. The CDR3 DNA reads as TGTGCCAGCAGTGGTCCGACAGTAGCCAAAAACATTCAGTACTTC. This chain joins TRBV28 and TRBJ2-4, with a possible D match to TRBD1 (5 bases). The V gene's germline CDR1 is MDHEN and CDR2 SYDVKM. The CDR3 length is 15 residues. Trimming shortened V by 5 bases and J by 0 bases, and 11 bases separated the two germline ends.

This chain uses TRBV7-9 with TRBJ1-1; D ambiguous. CDR1 is SEHNR and CDR2 is FQNEAQ in the germline V gene (reference sequence). The germline V and J ends were trimmed by 4 bases and 4 bases, with 13 bases remaining between them. The CDR3 loop spans 14 amino acids. The CDR3 reads CASSWALEGTEAFF. For the CDR3, the DNA is TGTGCCAGCAGCTGGGCCCTGGAGGGCACTGAAGCTTTCTTT.

This chain uses TRBV19 with TRBJ1-3; 7 bases fit TRBD1. Germline CDR1 LNHDA, CDR2 SQIVND (reference sequence). V was clipped by 4 bases and J by 2 bases; unmatched bases: 2. The CDR3 runs to 14 residues. CDR3 DNA: TGTGCCAGTAGTACTGACAGGGCTGGAAACACCATATATTTT. It translates to CASSTDRAGNTIYF. Full variable domain (rest looked up from reference TRBV19 and TRBJ1-3): DGGITQSPKYLFRKEGQNVTLSCEQNLNHDAMYWYRQDPGQGLRLIYYSQIVNDFQKGDIAEGYSVSREKKESFPLTVTSAQKNPTAFYLCASSTDRAGNTIYFGEGSWLTVV.

J is TRBJ2-5 and V is TRBV14; 13 positions match TRBD2. CDR1 and CDR2 from the germline V gene are SGHDN and FVKESK. The CDR3 length is 18 residues. Trimming cost V 4 bases and J 1 base; bases outside gene matches: 9. This CDR3 reads CASSRGLAGLVGQETQYF. The DNA for the CDR3 is TGTGCCAGCAGCCGGGGACTAGCGGGGTTGGTCGGCCAAGAGACCCAGTACTTC.

This clone was found a few times. This sequence joins TRBV5-1 and TRBJ2-1, with 7 bases matching TRBD2. Germline-derived CDR1 and CDR2 are SGHRS and YFSETQ. The CDR3 runs to 13 residues. V gave up 7 bases and J gave up 3 bases; unmatched junction bases: 4. The DNA of the CDR3 is TGCGCCAGCTCGACTAGCCTCTACAATGAGCAGTTCTTC. Protein sequence: CASSTSLYNEQFF.

The J gene is TRBJ2-1, the V gene TRBV11-3, with TRBD2 matching 12 bases. There are 16 residues in the CDR3. After removal of 5 bases from V and 7 bases from J, the junction contained 9 bases not matched to a gene. CDR1 SGHNT and CDR2 YENEEA come from the germline V gene. This CDR3 is CASSPRLAGVGNEQFF. In nucleotides, the CDR3 is TGTGCCAGCAGCCCTAGACTAGCGGGAGTGGGGAATGAGCAGTTCTTC.

CDR3 in DNA: TGTGCCAGCGGGGGAGGGGACAATGAGCAGTTCTTC. This sequence encodes CASGGGDNEQFF. The rearrangement uses TRBV7-9 and TRBJ2-1; the match to TRBD2 covers 7 bases. The CDR3 is 12 amino acids. After removal of 8 bases from V and 5 bases from J, the junction contained 3 bases not matched to a gene. Germline assignment: CDR1 SEHNR and CDR2 FQNEAQ (reference sequence).

The chain uses TRBV28 and TRBJ2-7; 7 nucleotides match TRBD2. V shed 5 bases and J 0 bases; nucleotides not matched to a gene: 7. Germline V gives CDR1 MDHEN, CDR2 SYDVKM. The CDR3 totals 15 residues. This CDR3 reads CASSPSGGASYEQYF. As DNA, the CDR3 is TGTGCCAGCAGTCCTAGCGGAGGGGCCTCCTACGAGCAGTACTTC.

J is TRBJ1-2 and V is TRBV4-1, with D possibly matching TRBD1 (5 bases). The length of the CDR3 is 13 residues. Trimming left V 3 bases short and J 7 bases short, with 12 bases between. Germline V gene sequence: CDR1 MGHRA, CDR2 YSYEKL. For the CDR3, the DNA is TGCGCCAGCAGCCATGGTCAGGGTGTTGGCTACACCTTC. Translated: CASSHGQGVGYTF.

The chain couples TRBV5-6 to TRBJ2-6; D is unclear. The CDR3 contains 14 residues. V shed 4 bases and J shed 4 bases, with 9 bases lying between them. CDR1 is SGHDT and CDR2 is YYEEEE in the germline V gene. DNA for the CDR3: TGTGCCAGCAGCCTCTCTCCCGGGGCCAACGTCCTGACTTTC. Translating gives CASSLSPGANVLTF.

V usage is TRBV15 and J usage is TRBJ2-7, with D unresolved. Trimming took off 2 bases at V and 4 bases at J, with 9 bases between the two ends. Germline CDR1 and CDR2: LNHNV and YYDKDF (reference sequence). CDR3 size: 13 residues. In DNA form, the CDR3 reads TGTGCCACCAGCAGACTCTATTTGTACGAGCAGTACTTC. Translated: CATSRLYLYEQYF. The variable domain in full, completed from reference TRBV15 and TRBJ2-7, reads DAMVIQNPRYQVTQFGKPVTLSCSQTLNHNVMYWYQQKSSQAPKLLFHYYDKDFNNEADTPDNFQSRRPNTSFCFLDIRSPGLGDTAMYLCATSRLYLYEQYFGPGTRLTVT.

CDR3 DNA sequence: TGTGCCAGCAGCACGGACAGCAGCTCCTACGAGCAGTACTTC. Amino acid sequence: CASSTDSSSYEQYF. The chain couples TRBV6-5 to TRBJ2-7, with D possibly being TRBD1 (6 bases). Trimming took off 6 bases at V and 0 bases at J, with 12 bases between the two ends. CDR3 length: 14 residues. Germline loops: CDR1 MNHEY, CDR2 SVGAGI.

This chain connects TRBV5-1 to TRBJ1-2, with 7 bases matching TRBD1. J was trimmed by 2 bases and V by 4 bases; bases with no gene match: 5. Looked up from germline, CDR1 is SGHRS and CDR2 is YFSETQ. This CDR3 has 14 residues. As DNA, the CDR3 is TGCGCCAGCAGCCACGACAGGGCAAACTATGGCTACACCTTC. Translated: CASSHDRANYGYTF.

The chain has TRBV5-6 and TRBJ2-7; TRBD2 might be the D (5 bases). Trimming removed 0 bases at V and 7 bases at J, with 5 bases between. Germline-derived CDR1 and CDR2 are SGHDT and YYEEEE. The CDR3 extends over 11 amino acids. For the CDR3, the DNA is TGTGCCAGCAGCTTGGGAGGGGAGCAGTACTTC. Its translation: CASSLGGEQYF.

V gene TRBV11-3 combines with J gene TRBJ2-1, with D perhaps matching TRBD1 (7 bases). The CDR3 totals 15 residues. V lost 7 bases to trimming and J lost 3 bases, with 16 bases between them. In germline, CDR1 is SGHNT, CDR2 YENEEA. This CDR3 reads CASTQEQGGYNEQFF. CDR3 sequence (DNA): TGTGCCAGCACCCAGGAGCAGGGGGGCTACAATGAGCAGTTCTTC.

The rearrangement uses TRBV5-1 and TRBJ2-5; 8 positions match TRBD2. The better agreement between TRBJ2-7 and the DNA end casts doubt on the J call. The length of the CDR3 is 13 residues. Looked up from germline, CDR1 is SGHRS and CDR2 is YFSETQ. CDR3 amino acids: CASSIPGGDEQYF. The CDR3 DNA reads TGCGCCAGCAGCATCCCGGGGGGGGACGAGCAGTACTTC.